This T cell receptor beta chain is drawn from a study of blood T cells in healthy people across ages. A second PCR of 7 to 11 cycles used a sample-barcoded 5' primer and a J-beta primer mix. TCRdb re-analysed the 5' RACE reads in MiXCR, keeping a single row per CDR3 protein. The data show fewer than 900,000 distinct CDR3 sequences, roughly 45% seen once. Healthy Caucasian individuals from Russia aged roughly 6 to 90 served as donors. Each donor gave about 9.3 milliliters of peripheral blood. They isolated at least 7 million PBMCs from each sample. Every sample gave at least 5 micrograms of total RNA when it was extracted. The V end lost 2 bases, the J end lost 1 base, and 11 bases lay between the germline ends. CDR3 length: 15 residues. Germline CDR1 reads LGHDT; CDR2 reads YNNKEL (reference sequence).

The TCR originated in a woman aged 55-70 years in good health. The chain combines TRBV3-1 with TRBJ1-1; D remains unclear. What was sequenced was blood. CDR3 sequence: CASSQWGPSNTEAFF. The CDR3 nucleotides are TGTGCCAGCAGCCAATGGGGTCCGTCGAACACTGAAGCTTTCTTT.